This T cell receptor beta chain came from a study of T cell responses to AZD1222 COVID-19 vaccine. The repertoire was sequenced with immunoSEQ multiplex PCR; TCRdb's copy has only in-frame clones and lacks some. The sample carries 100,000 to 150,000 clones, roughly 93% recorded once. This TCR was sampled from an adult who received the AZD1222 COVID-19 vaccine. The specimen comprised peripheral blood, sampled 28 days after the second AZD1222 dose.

The CDR3 loop is CASSPTGQGTFEAFF. As DNA, the CDR3 is TGTGCCAGCAGCCCCACGGGACAGGGGACCTTTGAAGCTTTCTTT. The chain carries TRBV9 and TRBJ1-1, with 10 bases aligning to TRBD1. Germline values: CDR1 SGDLS, CDR2 YYNGEE. The V segment lost 4 bases and the J segment 7 bases; nucleotides outside the gene matches: 10. The CDR3 is 15 residues long.